The 7 T cell receptor delta chains below come from one sample, sequenced in a study of Vδ1+ human thymocytes. Findings and caveats of the study: Thymic TRG and TRD repertoires appeared highly polyclonal, with Gaussian CDR3 length distributions.

Sequences come from RNA converted to cDNA by reverse transcription. The CDR3 regions were amplified by multiplex PCR from V-gene primers to a constant-region primer. TCRdb processed the multiplex PCR reads again with the CATT caller. The table has 70,000 to 90,000 delta-chain clones, about 30% seen once. No antigens are known for them. Sequenced: Vdelta1+ gamma-delta thymocytes from the thymus. The subset is: FACS-sorted CD3+ TCRalphabeta- TCRVdelta1+ TCRVdelta2- thymocytes. These receptors were collected from a boy younger than two who had congenital heart surgery.

The chain is built from TRDV1 and TRDJ1, with D possibly TRDD2 on 5 matching bases. Looked up from germline, CDR1 is TSWWSYY and CDR2 is QGS. V gave up 4 bases and J gave up 2 bases, with 26 bases separating them. The CDR3 is 19 residues long. This CDR3 reads CALGASTYGTVRWTDKLIF. CDR3 DNA sequence: TGTGCTCTTGGGGCCTCCACCTACGGGACGGTTAGGTGGACCGATAAACTCATCTTT.

The chain links TRDV1 to TRDJ1, with D perhaps matching TRDD3 (5 bases). CDR3 length equals 21 residues. The germline V gene encodes CDR1 TSWWSYY and CDR2 QGS. V shed 1 base and J shed 0 bases, with 27 bases lying between them. The CDR3 DNA follows: TGTGCTCTTGGGGAACGGTGGAAAGCGCAGGGGGTTACAATGTACACCGATAAACTCATCTTT. Encoded protein: CALGERWKAQGVTMYTDKLIF.

The chain links TRDV1 to TRDJ1; D is unresolved. The CDR3 is made up of 23 amino acids. Germline CDR1 and CDR2: TSWWSYY and QGS. V was shortened by 0 bases and J by 0 bases, with 32 bases between the two germline ends. The CDR3 is CALGELGQWVPWRRSVYTDKLIF. CDR3 bases: TGTGCTCTTGGGGAACTAGGTCAGTGGGTCCCATGGAGGCGTAGCGTGTACACCGATAAACTCATCTTT.

This clone was picked up a small number of times. The chain employs TRDV1 and TRDJ1; 8 bases align to TRDD2. Germline V gene data show CDR1 as TSWWSYY and CDR2 as QGS. Unmatched junction bases numbered 19, after V lost 1 base and J lost 0 bases. This CDR3 has 21 residues. CDR3 sequence reads: CALGEPSYPTGPLPYTDKLIF. The DNA of the CDR3 is TGTGCTCTTGGGGAACCTTCCTACCCTACTGGGCCCCTACCGTACACCGATAAACTCATCTTT.

The V and J genes are TRDV1 and TRDJ1; TRDD2 matches 9 bases. Germline CDR1 TSWWSYY, CDR2 QGS. The CDR3 extends over 21 amino acids. Germline trimming cut 0 bases from V and 0 bases from J; bases unmatched to any gene: 17. The CDR3 DNA follows: TGTGCTCTTGGGGAACTATTTTACCTTCCTACTGGGATGTCGTACACCGATAAACTCATCTTT. Protein: CALGELFYLPTGMSYTDKLIF.

V is TRDV1 and J is TRDJ1, with 10 bases lining up with TRDD3. The germline V gene has CDR1 TSWWSYY and CDR2 QGS. The CDR3 has 19 amino acids. V shed 4 bases and J 0 bases; nucleotides not matched to a gene: 14. This CDR3 reads CALGVLWGIKEEYTDKLIF. For the CDR3, the DNA is TGTGCTCTTGGGGTCCTCTGGGGGATAAAGGAGGAGTACACCGATAAACTCATCTTT.

This clone showed up just a few times. The rearrangement joins TRDV1 to TRDJ1; TRDD3 aligns across 11 bases. The trim removed 4 bases at V and 0 bases at J, leaving 28 bases unmatched. This CDR3 has 24 amino acids. Looked up from germline, CDR1 is TSWWSYY and CDR2 is QGS. The CDR3 DNA reads as TGTGCTCTTGGGGTTTGTCACAGTGCTGGACGGTACTGGGGGATAGACGCATACACCGATAAACTCATCTTT. As protein: CALGVCHSAGRYWGIDAYTDKLIF.